This paragraph covers one T cell receptor (beta chain) sequence. The antigen is unknown. Trimming left V 0 bases short and J 4 bases short, with 13 bases between. Germline V gives CDR1 SGHDT, CDR2 YYEEEE. The CDR3 sequence is 15 residues long. Profiling relied on immunoSEQ multiplex PCR, and the TCRdb table lists in-frame clones only, not all of them. The table lists some 17,000 clones, more than 90% of them singletons. Repeated repertoire sampling spanned the course of chemoradiotherapy. These data are taken from a study of chemoradiotherapy in HPV16-positive cancers. About the study: A couple of HPV16-positive patients' cells yielded candidate HPV-specific clones and common motifs.

Findings of the study overall: For HPV16-positive patients, expanding HPV-responsive T cells associated with longer recurrence-free survival. Candidate HPV-specific clones and E7-related TCR motifs grew in tumor during treatment.

The chain combines TRBV5-6 with TRBJ1-2; possibly TRBD1 for D (6 bases). This receptor was identified in a human donor with HPV-associated anogenital cancer. The sample consisted of blood, taken from a patient who underwent chemoradiotherapy. CDR3 in amino acids: CASSLGRGAIYGYTF. Written as DNA, the CDR3 is TGTGCCAGCAGCTTGGGCAGGGGAGCTATCTATGGCTACACCTTC.